The entry that follows covers one T cell receptor (beta chain) sequence. This record belongs to a study of beta chain features in type 1 diabetes. CDR1 and CDR2 from the germline V gene are SGHTA and FQGNSA. Germline trimming cut 4 bases from V and 0 bases from J; bases unmatched to any gene: 4. There are 15 residues in the CDR3. The whole isolated RNA underwent reverse transcription, so sequencing captured expressed TCRB transcripts. The data were produced by immunoSEQ multiplex PCR, yet TCRdb's version contains in-frame clones alone and is incomplete. The sample contains roughly 140,000 clones, about 7% of which appear only once.

This clonotype was sampled from a woman aged 25 to 39 in good health. The gene calls are TRBV7-2 and TRBJ1-2; 8 bases map to TRBD1. Sequencing was done on a sample of central memory CD4+ T cells from blood. The CDR3 is CASSSGQGANYGYTF. CDR3 bases: TGTGCCAGCAGCTCCGGACAGGGTGCTAACTATGGCTACACCTTC.